This TCR beta chain is from a study of CD8 T cells in ankylosing spondylitis. Findings of the study overall: It appeared that ankylosing spondylitis blood was characterized by a TCR beta motif of fewer than ten highly homologous variants. Disease-linked clones proved CD8+ and comparatively uncommon in peripheral blood.

Trimming took off 0 bases at V and 5 bases at J, with 11 bases between the two ends. The CDR3 runs to 15 residues. Many counts were recorded for this clonotype. Its antigen is undetermined. Quantitative 5'-RACE with molecular barcodes was used to make the TCR beta libraries. TCRdb processed the 5' RACE reads anew with MiXCR; each CDR3 protein has one entry. The sample contains about 160,000 distinct CDR3 sequences, around 19% of which appear only once. The receptor was derived from a male donor with ankylosing spondylitis or in good health (not recorded which). The chain carries TRBV12-3 or TRBV12-4 and TRBJ2-1; D is possibly TRBD2 (6 bases). Sequenced input: blood, either unsorted or a sorted T cell fraction (not recorded which). The DNA for the CDR3 is TGTGCCAGCAGTTTAGCGGCGGGACCCCACAATGAGCAGTTCTTC. This sequence encodes CASSLAAGPHNEQFF.